These 5 T cell receptor beta chains share one sample of origin, sequenced in a study of CD8 T cells in Susac syndrome (dated by TCRdb to the late 2010s). The library was obtained by the immunoSEQ multiplex PCR assay. RNA was extracted with the RNeasy kit and roughly 0.45 to 1 ug was reverse transcribed using random hexamers. TCRdb passed the public sequencing reads through fastp at Q25 and MiXCR, retaining productive beta sequences. Duplicate CDR3 protein sequences are folded into a single record with the most common DNA and genes. The sample table holds approximately 180,000 distinct CDR3 sequences, of which approximately 94% were seen once. Of the sample, more than 0.08% is held by the ten largest clones. The material sequenced was CD4+ T cells from PBMCs. The receptors stem from a human donor with multiple sclerosis.

The chain carries TRBV30 and TRBJ1-2; D ambiguous. Looked up from germline, CDR1 is GTSNPN and CDR2 is SVGIG (reference sequence). This CDR3 is 14 amino acids long. Trimming stripped 1 base from V and 5 bases from J, with 14 bases between. CDR3 sequence (DNA): TGTGCCTGGAGTGGTGGTAGCGGGATGTATGGCTACACCTTC. This sequence encodes CAWSGGSGMYGYTF.

The chain employs TRBV19 and TRBJ2-6; 15 bases align to TRBD2. With V trimmed by 5 bases and J by 3 bases, 8 bases remained unmatched. This CDR3 contains 19 residues. Germline CDR1 is LNHDA and CDR2 is SQIVND (reference sequence). CDR3 protein: CASSQFGLAGGRGANVLTF. The CDR3 DNA sequence: TGTGCCAGTAGTCAATTCGGACTAGCGGGAGGGCGTGGGGCCAACGTCCTGACTTTC.

The DNA of the CDR3 is TGTGCCAGCAGCATCCATATCAACCCCACCGATAATGAGCAGTTCTTC. Protein sequence: CASSIHINPTDNEQFF. This chain connects TRBV9 to TRBJ2-1; D uncertain. The CDR3 length is 16 residues. V was clipped by 4 bases and J by 7 bases, with 21 bases between them. Germline V lookup: CDR1 SGDLS, CDR2 YYNGEE.

The chain links TRBV29-1 to TRBJ2-2; D is possibly TRBD2 (7 bases). This CDR3 has 15 residues. V was clipped by 8 bases and J by 5 bases, with 21 bases between them. Looked up from germline, CDR1 is SQVTM and CDR2 is ANQGSEA. The CDR3 bases are TGCAGCAGCAAGGGGGGGGCAGATGAAACCGGGGAGCTGTTTTTT. Translated, it gives CSSKGGADETGELFF.

V is TRBV30 and J is TRBJ2-3; 9 positions match TRBD2. The CDR3 has 17 residues. Trimming removed 3 bases from V and 4 bases from J; junction bases left unmatched: 14. The germline V gene has CDR1 GTSNPN and CDR2 SVGIG (reference sequence). CDR3 DNA sequence: TGTGCCTGGAGCGAACCCTTTAGCGGGAGTATTCCAGATACGCAGTATTTT. Amino acids: CAWSEPFSGSIPDTQYF.